This T cell receptor (beta chain) emerged from a study of PD-1 blockade in classical Hodgkin lymphoma. Notes on this clone: Its specificity is unknown.

Study results and limitations: Sources of repertoire differences remain undefined, possibly disease activity or prior therapy. Newly diagnosed patients were reported to exhibit reduced baseline TCR diversity relative to healthy donors.

Brentuximab vedotin exposure varied, and every patient relapsed after autologous stem cell transplantation. The repertoire was sequenced with immunoSEQ multiplex PCR; TCRdb's copy has only in-frame clones and lacks some. The sample lists about 98,000 clones, roughly 90% seen once, with less than 3.5% in the top ten. This CDR3 spans 14 amino acids. Germline lookup yields CDR1 MNHNS and CDR2 SASEGT. V was pared by 6 bases and J by 2 bases, with 6 bases of the junction left unmatched. This sequence originates from a human donor with classical Hodgkin lymphoma. V is TRBV6-1 and J is TRBJ1-2; 7 nucleotides align to TRBD1. The specimen comprised peripheral blood mononuclear cells (PBMCs), sampled at baseline. The CDR3 loop is CASRNRGGNYGYTF. In DNA, the CDR3 is TGTGCCAGCAGAAACAGGGGAGGGAACTATGGCTACACCTTC.